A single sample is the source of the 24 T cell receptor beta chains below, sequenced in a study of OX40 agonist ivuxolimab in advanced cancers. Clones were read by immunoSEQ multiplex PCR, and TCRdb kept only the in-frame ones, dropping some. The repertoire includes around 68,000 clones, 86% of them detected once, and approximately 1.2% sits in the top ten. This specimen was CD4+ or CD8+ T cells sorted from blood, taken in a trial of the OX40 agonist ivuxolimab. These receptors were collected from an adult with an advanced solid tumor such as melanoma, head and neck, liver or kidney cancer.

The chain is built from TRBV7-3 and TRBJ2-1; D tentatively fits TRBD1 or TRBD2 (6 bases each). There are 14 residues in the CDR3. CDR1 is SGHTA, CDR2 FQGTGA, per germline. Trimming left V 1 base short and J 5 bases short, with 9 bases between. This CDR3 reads CASSLIGGDNEQFF. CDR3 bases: TGTGCCAGCAGCTTAATCGGGGGCGACAATGAGCAGTTCTTC. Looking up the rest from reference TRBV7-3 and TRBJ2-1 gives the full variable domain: GAGVSQTPSNKVTEKGKYVELRCDPISGHTALYWYRQSLGQGPEFLIYFQGTGAADDSGLPNDRFFAVRPEGSVSTLKIQRTERGDSAVYLCASSLIGGDNEQFFGPGTRLTVL.

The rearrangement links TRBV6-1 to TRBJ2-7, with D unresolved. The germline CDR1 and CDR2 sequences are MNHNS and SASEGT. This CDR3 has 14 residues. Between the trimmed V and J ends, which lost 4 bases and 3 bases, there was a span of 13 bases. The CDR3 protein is CASSGAASGYEQYF. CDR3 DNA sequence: TGTGCCAGCAGTGGGGCAGCCTCGGGCTACGAGCAGTACTTC.

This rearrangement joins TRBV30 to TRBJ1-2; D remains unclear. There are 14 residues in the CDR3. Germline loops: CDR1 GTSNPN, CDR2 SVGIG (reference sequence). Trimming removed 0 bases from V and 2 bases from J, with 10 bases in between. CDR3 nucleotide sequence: TGTGCCTGGAGTGTATACGGTAGAAACTATGGCTACACCTTC. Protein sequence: CAWSVYGRNYGYTF.

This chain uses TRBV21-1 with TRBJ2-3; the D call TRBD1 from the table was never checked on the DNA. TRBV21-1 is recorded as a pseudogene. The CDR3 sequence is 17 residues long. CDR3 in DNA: TGTGCCAGCAGCAAAGTGGTACGACAAGAACGGACAGATACGCAGTATTTT. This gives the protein CASSKVVRQERTDTQYF.

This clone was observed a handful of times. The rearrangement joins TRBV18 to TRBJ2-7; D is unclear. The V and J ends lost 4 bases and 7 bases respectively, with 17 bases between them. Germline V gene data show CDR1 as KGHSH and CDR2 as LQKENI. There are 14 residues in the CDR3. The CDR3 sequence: CASSLAYLQGEQYF. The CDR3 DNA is TGTGCCAGCTCACTTGCCTACCTGCAAGGGGAGCAGTACTTC.

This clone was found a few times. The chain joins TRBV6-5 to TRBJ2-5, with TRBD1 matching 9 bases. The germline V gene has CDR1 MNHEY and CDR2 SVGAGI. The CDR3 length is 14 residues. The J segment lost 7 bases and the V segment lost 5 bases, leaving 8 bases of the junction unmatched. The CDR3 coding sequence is TGTGCCAGCAGTCACCGGGACAGGGAATTGACCCAGTACTTC. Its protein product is CASSHRDRELTQYF.

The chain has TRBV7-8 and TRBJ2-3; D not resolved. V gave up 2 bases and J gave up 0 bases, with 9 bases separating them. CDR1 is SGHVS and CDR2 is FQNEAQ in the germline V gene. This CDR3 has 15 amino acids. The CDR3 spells CASSLTAASTDTQYF. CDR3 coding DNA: TGTGCCAGCAGCTTAACAGCAGCTAGCACAGATACGCAGTATTTT.

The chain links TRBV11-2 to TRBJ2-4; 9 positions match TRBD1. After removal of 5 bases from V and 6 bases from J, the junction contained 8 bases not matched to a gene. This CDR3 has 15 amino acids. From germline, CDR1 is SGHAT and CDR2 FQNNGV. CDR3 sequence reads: CASSVTGGTGNIQYF. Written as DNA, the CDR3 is TGTGCCAGCAGCGTGACAGGGGGTACGGGAAACATTCAGTACTTC.

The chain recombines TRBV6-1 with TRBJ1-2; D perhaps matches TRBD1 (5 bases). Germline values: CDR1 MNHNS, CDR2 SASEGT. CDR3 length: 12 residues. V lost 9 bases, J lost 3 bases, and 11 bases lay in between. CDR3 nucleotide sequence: TGTGCCAGTGGGGGTTCCCACTATGGCTACACCTTC. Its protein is CASGGSHYGYTF.

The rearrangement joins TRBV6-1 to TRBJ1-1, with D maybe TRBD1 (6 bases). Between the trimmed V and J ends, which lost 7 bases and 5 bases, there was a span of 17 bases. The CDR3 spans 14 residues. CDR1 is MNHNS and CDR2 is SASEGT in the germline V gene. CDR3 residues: CASILTQGGTEAFF. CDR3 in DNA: TGTGCCAGCATTTTGACACAGGGAGGTACTGAAGCTTTCTTT.

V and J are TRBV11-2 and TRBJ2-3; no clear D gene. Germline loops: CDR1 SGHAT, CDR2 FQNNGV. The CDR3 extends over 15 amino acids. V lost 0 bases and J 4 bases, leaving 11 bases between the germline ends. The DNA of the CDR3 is TGTGCCAGCAGCTTAGATCGATTCCGCCCAGATACGCAGTATTTT. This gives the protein CASSLDRFRPDTQYF.

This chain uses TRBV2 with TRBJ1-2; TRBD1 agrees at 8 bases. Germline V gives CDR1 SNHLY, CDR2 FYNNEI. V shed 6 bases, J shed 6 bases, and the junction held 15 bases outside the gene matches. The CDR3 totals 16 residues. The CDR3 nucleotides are TGTGCCAGCAGCAGAAGCCAGCCCCCAGGGGGCGATGGCTACACCTTC. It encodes CASSRSQPPGGDGYTF.

The CDR3 here is CASSVLGSGDEQFF. The CDR3 nucleotides are TGTGCCAGCAGTGTTCTAGGGTCCGGGGATGAGCAGTTCTTC. The chain employs TRBV6-4 and TRBJ2-1, with D possibly being TRBD2 (5 bases). This CDR3 is 14 amino acids long. In germline, CDR1 is MRHNA, CDR2 SNTAGT. Trimming took 4 bases from V and 8 from J, leaving 15 bases between them.

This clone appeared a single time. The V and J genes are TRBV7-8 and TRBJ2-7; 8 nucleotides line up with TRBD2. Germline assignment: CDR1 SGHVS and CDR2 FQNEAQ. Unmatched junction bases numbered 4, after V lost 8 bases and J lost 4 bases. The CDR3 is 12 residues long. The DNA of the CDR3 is TGTGCCAGCGGGGCGGGAGGATACGAGCAGTACTTC. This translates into CASGAGGYEQYF. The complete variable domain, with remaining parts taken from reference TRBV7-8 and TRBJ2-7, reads GAGVSQSPRYKVAKRGQDVALRCDPISGHVSLFWYQQALGQGPEFLTYFQNEAQLDKSGLPSDRFFAERPEGSVSTLKIQRTQQEDSAVYLCASGAGGYEQYFGPGTRLTVT.

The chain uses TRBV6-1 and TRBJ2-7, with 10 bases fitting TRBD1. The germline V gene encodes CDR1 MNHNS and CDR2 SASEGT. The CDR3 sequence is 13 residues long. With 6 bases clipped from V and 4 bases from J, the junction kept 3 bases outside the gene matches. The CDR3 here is CASRKGQGYEQYF. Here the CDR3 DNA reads TGTGCCAGCAGGAAGGGACAGGGGTACGAGCAGTACTTC.

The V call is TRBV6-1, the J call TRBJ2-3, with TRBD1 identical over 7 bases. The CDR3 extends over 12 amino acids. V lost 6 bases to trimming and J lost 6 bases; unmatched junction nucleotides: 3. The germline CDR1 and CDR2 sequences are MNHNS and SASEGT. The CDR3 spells CASRTGWDTQYF. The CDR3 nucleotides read TGTGCCAGCAGGACAGGGTGGGATACGCAGTATTTT.

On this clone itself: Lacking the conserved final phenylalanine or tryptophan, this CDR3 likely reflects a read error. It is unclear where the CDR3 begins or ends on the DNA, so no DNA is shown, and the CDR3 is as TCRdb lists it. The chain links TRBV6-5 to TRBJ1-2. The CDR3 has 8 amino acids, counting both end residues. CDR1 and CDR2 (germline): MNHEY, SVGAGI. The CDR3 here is CASSYRPL.

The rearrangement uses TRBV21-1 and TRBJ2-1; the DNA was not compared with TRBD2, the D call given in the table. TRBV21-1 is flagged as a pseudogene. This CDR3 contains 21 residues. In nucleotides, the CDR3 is TGTGCCAGCAGCAAAAGTGAAAAGGGACTAGCGGGAGTCCGATCCTACAATGAGCAGTTCTTC. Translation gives CASSKSEKGLAGVRSYNEQFF.

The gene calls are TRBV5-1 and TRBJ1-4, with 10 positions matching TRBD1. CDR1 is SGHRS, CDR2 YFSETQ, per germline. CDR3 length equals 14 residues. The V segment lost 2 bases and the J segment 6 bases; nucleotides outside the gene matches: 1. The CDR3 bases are TGCGCCAGCAGCTTTGGGACAGGGGATGAAAAACTGTTTTTT. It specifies CASSFGTGDEKLFF.

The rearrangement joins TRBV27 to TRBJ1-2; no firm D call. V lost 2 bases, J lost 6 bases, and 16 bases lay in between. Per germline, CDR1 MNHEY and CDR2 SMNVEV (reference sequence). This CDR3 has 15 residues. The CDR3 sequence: CASSLTPRGNDGYTF. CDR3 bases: TGTGCCAGCAGTTTAACCCCCCGCGGGAACGATGGCTACACCTTC.

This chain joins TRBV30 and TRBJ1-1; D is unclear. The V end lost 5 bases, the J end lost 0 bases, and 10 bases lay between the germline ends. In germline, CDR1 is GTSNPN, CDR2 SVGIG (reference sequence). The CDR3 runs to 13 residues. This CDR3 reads CAWGWTMNTEAFF. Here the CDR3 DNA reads TGTGCCTGGGGGTGGACCATGAACACTGAAGCTTTCTTT.

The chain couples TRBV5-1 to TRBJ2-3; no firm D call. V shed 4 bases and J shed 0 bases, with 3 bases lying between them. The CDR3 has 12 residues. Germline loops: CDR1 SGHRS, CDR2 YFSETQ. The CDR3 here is CASSVSTDTQYF. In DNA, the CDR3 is TGCGCCAGCAGCGTGAGCACAGATACGCAGTATTTT.

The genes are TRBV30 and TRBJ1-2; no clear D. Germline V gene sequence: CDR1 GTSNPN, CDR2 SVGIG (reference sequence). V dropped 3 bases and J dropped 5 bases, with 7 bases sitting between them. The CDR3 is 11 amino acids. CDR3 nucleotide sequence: TGTGCCTGGAGCGATTTGTATGGCTACACCTTC. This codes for CAWSDLYGYTF.

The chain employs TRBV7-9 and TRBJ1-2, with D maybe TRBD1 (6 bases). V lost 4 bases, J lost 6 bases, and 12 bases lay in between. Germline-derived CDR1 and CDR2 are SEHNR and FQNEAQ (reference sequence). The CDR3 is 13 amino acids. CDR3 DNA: TGTGCCAGCAGCTCCAGGGGATCGCATGGCTACACCTTC. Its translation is CASSSRGSHGYTF.